The following is a T cell receptor beta chain sequence with its context. The CDR3 loop spans 18 amino acids. CDR1 is KGHSH and CDR2 is LQKENI in the germline V gene. The trim removed 2 bases at V and 1 base at J, leaving 8 bases unmatched. The record originates from a study of blood T cell repertoires in COVID-19. The overall study: Some COVID-19 samples were acute and others convalescent; all came from the United States, Italy and Spain. Nucleic acid was either cDNA or gDNA, and it came from T cells, B-cell-depleted T cells, or PBMCs.

The authors' processing: Reference gene primer amplification gave nucleated cell count estimates. Profiled with immunoSEQ multiplex PCR; TCRdb holds only in-frame clones, not every one. V and J calls and clone size come straight from that table; D and trimming were deduced from the DNA. The sample lists some 10,000 clones, about 90% occurring once. The sequence was obtained from a human donor in a cohort sampled during active COVID-19. The sequencing input was peripheral blood. V gene TRBV18 combines with J gene TRBJ2-2; 9 nucleotides match TRBD1. CDR3 DNA: TGTGCCAGCTCACCAGTGACAGGGGGATCCGGGAACACCGGGGAGCTGTTTTTT. As protein: CASSPVTGGSGNTGELFF.